This note documents a single T cell receptor (beta chain) sequence. The antigen remains undetermined. The V gene's germline CDR1 is SQVTM and CDR2 ANQGSEA. V lost 4 bases and J 6 bases, leaving 10 bases between the germline ends. CDR3 length equals 11 residues. These data originate in a study of beta chain features in type 1 diabetes. About the study: Sorted cells, 107,917,701 in number, were examined across all samples.

Findings and caveats of the study: VDJ junctions in type 1 diabetes patients carried more deletions and fewer insertions. In every one of the four CD4+ subsets, TCRB CDR3s were moderately but significantly shorter in Type 1 diabetes patients. Compared to healthy donors, patients appeared to have naive, central memory and Treg TCRB repertoires that were more alike.

Expressed TCRB transcripts were sequenced after all isolated RNA was converted to cDNA. Sequencing was performed with immunoSEQ multiplex PCR; in TCRdb, only in-frame clones are kept and a portion is missing. The sample comprises around 260,000 clones, about a fifth of which are singletons, and more than 0.025% rests with the top ten. The source material was naive CD4+ T cells from blood. The chain has TRBV29-1 and TRBJ2-7; D is uncertain. This TCR was sampled from a middle-aged woman with type 1 diabetes. CDR3 loop: CSVGQVGEQYF. The DNA of the CDR3 is TGCAGCGTTGGGCAGGTAGGCGAGCAGTACTTC.